The 2 T cell receptor beta chains given below trace back to one sample, sequenced in a study of shared clonotypes between healthy human individuals. Sequencing was performed with immunoSEQ multiplex PCR; in TCRdb, only in-frame clones are kept and a portion is missing. The sample holds under 650,000 clones; 96% are singletons and the top ten take about 0.054%. Material for sequencing was naive CD4+ T cells sorted from blood. The subset is: CD45RA+ positively selected. The receptors shown here come from a woman under 40 in good health.

J is TRBJ1-2 and V is TRBV28; maybe TRBD1 (6 bases). Trimming removed 5 bases from V and 4 bases from J, with 11 bases in between. From germline, CDR1 is MDHEN and CDR2 SYDVKM. The CDR3 contains 13 residues. CDR3 coding DNA: TGTGCCAGCAGTGACGGGACACGCTATGGCTACACCTTC. Translated: CASSDGTRYGYTF.

CDR3 amino acids: CASSTGRGSYEQYF. In DNA form, the CDR3 reads TGTGCCAGCTCGACCGGGCGAGGCTCCTACGAGCAGTACTTC. The chain has TRBV18 and TRBJ2-7, with D unresolved. There are 14 residues in the CDR3. Between the trimmed V and J ends, which lost 6 bases and 0 bases, there was a span of 12 bases. Per the germline V gene, CDR1 is KGHSH and CDR2 is LQKENI.